What follows are 29 T cell receptor beta chains derived from one specimen sequenced in a study of T cell responses to AZD1222 COVID-19 vaccine. The protocol was immunoSEQ multiplex PCR, while the TCRdb copy is restricted to in-frame clones and leaves out a portion. The sample records 110,000 to 150,000 clones, over 85% being singletons. Material: peripheral blood, obtained on day 0 of AZD1222 vaccination. Receptors originate from an adult in good health.

The chain links TRBV7-6 to TRBJ2-3; 10 nucleotides line up with TRBD2. The CDR3 spans 18 residues. Germline V gives CDR1 SGHVS, CDR2 FNYEAQ. The ends lost 4 bases at V and 2 bases at J; junction bases unmatched: 12. This chain's CDR3 is CASSSRLDTSGITDTQYF. As DNA, the CDR3 is TGTGCCAGCAGCTCCAGACTCGATACTAGCGGGATCACAGATACGCAGTATTTT.

The rearrangement uses TRBV6-5 and TRBJ1-3; D ambiguous. The germline V and J ends were trimmed by 6 bases and 0 bases, with 12 bases remaining between them. This CDR3 is built from 15 residues. The germline V gene has CDR1 MNHEY and CDR2 SVGAGI. The CDR3 region has the DNA TGTGCCAGCAGCTCACAAGTTTACTCTGGAAACACCATATATTTT. It yields the protein CASSSQVYSGNTIYF.

CDR3 residues: CASSSIGTGNSYEQYF. CDR3 sequence (DNA): TGTGCCAGCAGCTCCATAGGGACAGGGAACTCCTACGAGCAGTACTTC. The V and J genes are TRBV11-2 and TRBJ2-7, with TRBD1 matching over 9 bases. Germline CDR1 SGHAT, CDR2 FQNNGV. CDR3 size: 16 residues. V trimming: 4 bases; J trimming: 0 bases; junction bases outside the gene matches: 7.

The rearrangement uses TRBV18 and TRBJ2-3; D gene unclear. This CDR3 comprises 13 residues. Looked up from germline, CDR1 is KGHSH and CDR2 is LQKENI. The V gene lost 2 bases and the J gene lost 6 bases, with 9 bases spanning the gap. The CDR3 protein is CASSPRKRDTQYF. The CDR3 coding sequence is TGTGCCAGCTCACCAAGGAAAAGGGATACGCAGTATTTT.

This sequence joins TRBV11-3 and TRBJ1-1, with D perhaps matching TRBD1 (5 bases). The V gene lost 1 base and the J gene lost 0 bases, with 9 bases spanning the gap. Germline CDR1 SGHNT, CDR2 YENEEA. The CDR3 spans 15 residues. The CDR3 DNA is TGTGCCAGCAGCTTAGGTACAGGTTTGAACACTGAAGCTTTCTTT. Its translation is CASSLGTGLNTEAFF. The full variable domain, in which reference TRBV11-3 and TRBJ1-1 provide the parts outside the CDR3, is EAGVVQSPRYKIIEKKQPVAFWCNPISGHNTLYWYLQNLGQGPELLIRYENEEAVDDSQLPKDRFSAERLKGVDSTLKIQPAELGDSAVYLCASSLGTGLNTEAFFGQGTRLTVV.

A single count supports this clone. V is TRBV7-3 and J is TRBJ1-2, with TRBD1 matching 7 bases. The junction had 4 bases not matched to a gene; V was cut back by 3 bases and J by 0 bases. The CDR3 is 15 amino acids. From germline, CDR1 is SGHTA and CDR2 FQGTGA. CDR3 sequence reads: CASSLTGTANYGYTF. The DNA of the CDR3 is TGTGCCAGCAGCTTGACCGGGACAGCTAACTATGGCTACACCTTC.

CDR3 residues: CASSRLGGPDTQYF. As DNA, the CDR3 is TGCGCCAGCAGCCGCCTTGGGGGTCCAGATACGCAGTATTTT. The chain links TRBV5-1 to TRBJ2-3; D is possibly TRBD1 or TRBD2 (5 bases each). V lost 4 bases and J 4 bases, leaving 13 bases between the germline ends. The CDR3 has 14 amino acids. The germline V gene encodes CDR1 SGHRS and CDR2 YFSETQ.

CDR3 in amino acids: CASSLRPGPGAPEQFF. CDR3 sequence (DNA): TGCGCCAGCAGTCTAAGACCGGGCCCCGGGGCCCCTGAGCAGTTCTTC. This rearrangement joins TRBV23-1 to TRBJ2-1; D tentatively fits TRBD1 or TRBD2 (5 bases each). TRBV23-1 is an ORF, and what it does is uncertain. Trimming stripped 4 bases from V and 9 bases from J, with 22 bases between. CDR3 length equals 16 residues.

This clone has only one observation. The chain combines TRBV7-3 with TRBJ2-5, with D possibly matching TRBD1 (5 bases). The CDR3 totals 13 residues. The V end lost 2 bases, the J end lost 9 bases, and 13 bases lay between the germline ends. The germline gives CDR1 SGHTA, CDR2 FQGTGA. The CDR3 loop is CASSLGPRDAQYF. DNA of the CDR3: TGTGCCAGCAGCTTAGGCCCCAGGGATGCCCAGTACTTC.

The chain carries TRBV5-4 and TRBJ2-5; TRBD2 is a possible D gene (5 bases). The CDR3 is 12 amino acids. V was pared by 4 bases and J by 5 bases, with 9 bases between. CDR1 SGHNT and CDR2 YYREEE come from the germline V gene (reference sequence). The CDR3 spells CASSPTGETQYF. CDR3 in DNA: TGTGCCAGCAGCCCGACGGGGGAGACCCAGTACTTC.

The chain recombines TRBV2 with TRBJ1-1, with D perhaps matching TRBD1 (5 bases). This CDR3 region has 16 residues. From germline, CDR1 is SNHLY and CDR2 FYNNEI. V lost 1 base and J 4 bases, leaving 16 bases between the germline ends. The CDR3 coding sequence is TGTGCCAGCAGTGAAGTGTTTGACAGATCGGGCACTGAAGCTTTCTTT. Protein: CASSEVFDRSGTEAFF.

This sequence joins TRBV6-5 and TRBJ2-7, with TRBD2 matching 11 bases. The CDR3 spans 16 residues. In germline, CDR1 is MNHEY, CDR2 SVGAGI. Unmatched junction bases numbered 2, after V lost 0 bases and J lost 1 base. DNA for the CDR3: TGTGCCAGCAGTTACTCGCGACTAGCGGGATCCTACGAGCAGTACTTC. Its translation is CASSYSRLAGSYEQYF.

This clone was recorded a few times. V gene TRBV2 combines with J gene TRBJ1-4; D is possibly TRBD1 (6 bases). Looked up from germline, CDR1 is SNHLY and CDR2 is FYNNEI. The CDR3 runs to 12 residues. V lost 6 bases, J lost 15 bases, and 17 bases lay in between. CDR3 region: CASRDSDRLVFF. For the CDR3, the DNA is TGTGCCAGCAGGGATTCTGACAGGTTGGTGTTTTTT.

This chain links TRBV7-9 with TRBJ1-2; D remains unclear. V dropped 1 base and J dropped 6 bases, with 6 bases sitting between them. The CDR3 is made up of 12 amino acids. Germline CDR1 is SEHNR and CDR2 is FQNEAQ (reference sequence). CDR3: CASSLGLDGYTF. CDR3 nucleotide sequence: TGTGCCAGCAGCTTAGGGTTGGATGGCTACACCTTC.

The chain carries TRBV6-5 and TRBJ1-6; D perhaps matches TRBD1 (5 bases). The CDR3 sequence is 14 residues long. Germline values: CDR1 MNHEY, CDR2 SVGAGI. Trimming left V 5 bases short and J 5 bases short, with 10 bases between. The CDR3: CASSPGADNSPLHF. DNA of the CDR3: TGTGCCAGCAGTCCCGGGGCCGATAATTCACCCCTCCACTTT.

Regarding this clone: The sample carries other DNA sequences with the same CDR3. The chain joins TRBV6-2 or TRBV6-3 to TRBJ2-7, with D maybe TRBD2 (6 bases). Trimming left V 2 bases short and J 4 bases short, with 12 bases between. The CDR3 is made up of 14 amino acids. Looked up from germline, CDR1 is MNHEY and CDR2 is SVGEGT. CDR3 bases: TGTGCCAGCAGTTACGGGACTGGAGGGTACGAGCAGTACTTC. As protein: CASSYGTGGYEQYF.

The rearrangement links TRBV25-1 to TRBJ1-1, with TRBD1 as a possible D gene (5 bases). The germline gives CDR1 MGHDK, CDR2 SYGVNS. The CDR3 spans 14 residues. V lost 3 bases and J 11 bases, leaving 19 bases between the germline ends. The CDR3 sequence: CASSDWGLLGPAFF. CDR3 bases: TGTGCCAGCAGTGATTGGGGACTCCTTGGTCCTGCTTTCTTT.

This rearrangement joins TRBV7-9 to TRBJ1-3; D unresolved. The CDR3 extends over 14 amino acids. Germline lookup yields CDR1 SEHNR and CDR2 FQNEAQ (reference sequence). Between the trimmed V and J ends, which lost 4 bases and 1 base, there was a span of 8 bases. As DNA, the CDR3 is TGTGCCAGCAGCTCGACCGAATCTGGAAACACCATATATTTT. Its translation: CASSSTESGNTIYF. The whole variable domain, remainder taken from reference TRBV7-9 and TRBJ1-3, is DTGVSQNPRHKITKRGQNVTFRCDPISEHNRLYWYRQTLGQGPEFLTYFQNEAQLEKSRLLSDRFSAERPKGSFSTLEIQRTEQGDSAMYLCASSSTESGNTIYFGEGSWLTVV.

This clone is a singleton in its sample. V usage is TRBV9 and J usage is TRBJ2-7; TRBD2 aligns across 8 bases. V shed 0 bases, J shed 2 bases, and the junction held 4 bases outside the gene matches. Germline V gene sequence: CDR1 SGDLS, CDR2 YYNGEE. The CDR3 sequence is 15 residues long. CDR3 sequence (DNA): TGTGCCAGCAGCGTAGAACCGGGAGGGCCCTACGAGCAGTACTTC. As protein: CASSVEPGGPYEQYF.

This clone was detected only a few times. The chain uses TRBV10-3 and TRBJ1-1; D not certain. This CDR3 comprises 13 residues. The V end lost 3 bases, the J end lost 1 base, and 6 bases lay between the germline ends. The germline V gene has CDR1 ENHRY and CDR2 SYGVKD. This CDR3 is CAISEPRNTEAFF. Here the CDR3 DNA reads TGTGCCATCAGTGAACCTCGGAACACTGAAGCTTTCTTT.

The chain uses TRBV28 and TRBJ1-2, with D maybe TRBD1 (5 bases). The CDR3 extends over 12 amino acids. Germline loops: CDR1 MDHEN, CDR2 SYDVKM. CDR3 in DNA: TGTGCGGGTGGGGCGCCGTTCTATGGCTACACCTTC. This translates into CAGGAPFYGYTF.

The chain uses TRBV30 and TRBJ2-7; D ambiguous. The germline CDR1 and CDR2 sequences are GTSNPN and SVGIG (reference sequence). CDR3 size: 13 residues. Trimming left V 6 bases short and J 4 bases short, with 16 bases between. The CDR3 spells CACQQSNFYEQYF. The CDR3 DNA follows: TGTGCCTGCCAACAATCAAACTTTTACGAGCAGTACTTC.

The chain couples TRBV27 to TRBJ1-1; D gene ambiguous. V lost 6 bases and J lost 5, with 19 bases in between. The CDR3 is 15 residues long. Germline loops: CDR1 MNHEY, CDR2 SMNVEV (reference sequence). The CDR3 nucleotides are TGTGCCAGCAGCCTACTTCGGGCTTGGTGGACTGAAGCTTTCTTT. Its protein product is CASSLLRAWWTEAFF.

The chain couples TRBV7-2 to TRBJ2-1; D call uncertain. CDR3 length: 16 residues. Trimming took 4 bases from V and 6 from J, leaving 19 bases between them. Looked up from germline, CDR1 is SGHTA and CDR2 is FQGNSA. The CDR3 DNA reads TGTGCCAGCAGCTACGGCACCCCGGATTCCCTCAATGAGCAGTTCTTC. As protein: CASSYGTPDSLNEQFF.

This chain joins TRBV6-2 or TRBV6-3 and TRBJ2-7, with 10 bases that match TRBD2. With 0 bases clipped from V and 6 bases from J, the junction kept 2 bases outside the gene matches. Germline loops: CDR1 MNHEY, CDR2 SVGEGT. The length of the CDR3 is 14 residues. Written as DNA, the CDR3 is TGTGCCAGCAGTTACTCTAGCGGGAGGCGCGAGCAGTACTTC. Its protein is CASSYSSGRREQYF.

The V call is TRBV7-9, the J call TRBJ1-4; D not resolved. The V gene lost 6 bases and the J gene lost 5 bases, with 13 bases spanning the gap. The CDR3 runs to 14 residues. Germline CDR1 SEHNR, CDR2 FQNEAQ (reference sequence). CDR3 residues: CASRAPYGNEKLFF. The CDR3 DNA reads as TGTGCCAGCAGGGCCCCTTATGGGAATGAAAAACTGTTTTTT. Variable domain in full (rest from reference TRBV7-9 and TRBJ1-4): DTGVSQNPRHKITKRGQNVTFRCDPISEHNRLYWYRQTLGQGPEFLTYFQNEAQLEKSRLLSDRFSAERPKGSFSTLEIQRTEQGDSAMYLCASRAPYGNEKLFFGSGTQLSVL.

The chain links TRBV2 to TRBJ1-5; TRBD1 agrees at 10 bases. The CDR3 totals 15 residues. V was pared by 5 bases and J by 4 bases, with 5 bases of the junction left unmatched. Per germline, CDR1 SNHLY and CDR2 FYNNEI. In DNA, the CDR3 is TGTGCCAGCAGTCCCTGGACAGGGGGTAATCAGCCCCAGCATTTT. Translating gives CASSPWTGGNQPQHF.

Notes on this clone: Mismatch with germline at one junction end may stem from a read error. The rearrangement joins TRBV18 to TRBJ1-2, with 7 positions matching TRBD1. The CDR3 runs to 14 residues. Germline V CDR1 and CDR2: KGHSH, LQKENI. This CDR3 reads CASSTPGQPRGYTF. The DNA of the CDR3 is TGTGCCAGCTCAACACCGGGACAGCCTCGAGGCTACACCTTC. The full variable domain, its missing parts supplied by reference TRBV18 and TRBJ1-2, is NAGVMQNPRHLVRRRGQEARLRCSPMKGHSHVYWYRQLPEEGLKFMVYLQKENIIDESGMPKERFSAEFPKEGPSILRIQQVVRGDSAAYFCASSTPGQPRGYTFGSGTRLTVV.

The chain links TRBV29-1 to TRBJ2-1; TRBD2 matches at 8 bases. Germline values: CDR1 SQVTM, CDR2 ANQGSEA. The CDR3 has 14 residues. J lost 1 base, V lost 3 bases, and 2 bases had no gene match. The CDR3 sequence: CSVDSGTSYNEQFF. The CDR3 coding sequence is TGCAGCGTTGATAGCGGGACTTCCTACAATGAGCAGTTCTTC.